One sample yielded the 10 T cell receptor beta chains listed below, sequenced in a study of T cell responses to AZD1222 COVID-19 vaccine. Some clones are missing from TCRdb's copy, which holds only in-frame ones; the method was immunoSEQ multiplex PCR. The table lists about 150,000 clones, about nine tenths of them singletons. The source was peripheral blood, collected on day 0 of AZD1222 vaccination. All receptors come from an adult in good health.

V is TRBV7-3 and J is TRBJ2-3; 8 bases are a match to TRBD2. CDR3 length: 16 residues. In germline, CDR1 is SGHTA, CDR2 FQGTGA. V lost 1 base, J lost 4 bases, and 7 bases stayed unmatched. For the CDR3, the DNA is TGTGCCAGCAGCTTAATTTCCGGGGGGGCCGCAGATACGCAGTATTTT. Its translation is CASSLISGGAADTQYF.

V is TRBV24-1 and J is TRBJ2-5, with a tentative D call TRBD1 (7 bases). The ends were cut back, 9 bases at V and 5 bases at J, with 15 bases in the middle. This CDR3 is 13 amino acids long. The germline CDR1 and CDR2 sequences are KGHDR and SFDVKD. In DNA, the CDR3 is TGTGCCACCTCTGGAGGGGGCGTTGAGACCCAGTACTTC. As protein: CATSGGGVETQYF.

The V call is TRBV5-1, the J call TRBJ1-1; D may be TRBD1 (5 bases). Germline V gene sequence: CDR1 SGHRS, CDR2 YFSETQ. The CDR3 totals 14 residues. V was shortened by 4 bases and J by 1 base, with 11 bases between the two germline ends. The CDR3 DNA is TGCGCCAGCAGCCCGCAGACAGAGAACACTGAAGCTTTCTTT. Translated: CASSPQTENTEAFF.

V gene TRBV2 combines with J gene TRBJ1-5; TRBD1 agrees at 8 bases. This CDR3 spans 15 amino acids. Trimming at V came to 6 bases and at J to 0 bases, leaving 4 bases not matched to a gene. The V gene's germline CDR1 is SNHLY and CDR2 FYNNEI. CDR3 DNA sequence: TGTGCCAGCAGGGACAGGGAAAATAGCAATCAGCCCCAGCATTTT. This gives the protein CASRDRENSNQPQHF.

The chain carries TRBV5-4 and TRBJ2-7; 8 positions match TRBD2. J was trimmed by 2 bases and V by 2 bases; bases with no gene match: 6. This CDR3 has 15 amino acids. CDR1 and CDR2 from the germline V gene are SGHNT and YYREEE (reference sequence). This chain's CDR3 is CASSLGSGKAYEQYF. Written as DNA, the CDR3 is TGTGCCAGCAGCTTAGGTAGCGGGAAGGCCTACGAGCAGTACTTC.

In the case of this clone: Other nucleotide sequences in the sample specify the same CDR3. The rearrangement links TRBV19 to TRBJ1-1; D is ambiguous. This CDR3 spans 14 amino acids. Trimming removed 1 base from V and 0 bases from J, with 6 bases in between. Germline CDR1 and CDR2: LNHDA and SQIVND (reference sequence). The CDR3 protein is CASSIGPMNTEAFF. The CDR3 DNA follows: TGTGCCAGTAGTATAGGTCCAATGAACACTGAAGCTTTCTTT.

The chain joins TRBV18 to TRBJ1-3; D remains unclear. Germline assignment: CDR1 KGHSH and CDR2 LQKENI. This CDR3 has 16 amino acids. V was trimmed by 6 bases and J by 0 bases, leaving 15 bases between them. The CDR3 reads CASSESTPSSGNTIYF. Written as DNA, the CDR3 is TGTGCCAGCTCCGAATCGACTCCCAGCTCTGGAAACACCATATATTTT.

This rearrangement joins TRBV28 to TRBJ1-1; D may be TRBD1 (6 bases). CDR3 size: 12 residues. V was pared by 6 bases and J by 6 bases, with 11 bases between. Germline V gene sequence: CDR1 MDHEN, CDR2 SYDVKM. The CDR3 sequence: CASRSGGPEAFF. CDR3 nucleotide sequence: TGTGCCAGCAGATCGGGGGGGCCTGAAGCTTTCTTT. The variable domain in full, completed from reference TRBV28 and TRBJ1-1, reads DVKVTQSSRYLVKRTGEKVFLECVQDMDHENMFWYRQDPGLGLRLIYFSYDVKMKEKGDIPEGYSVSREKKERFSLILESASTNQTSMYLCASRSGGPEAFFGQGTRLTVV.

In its sample, this clone ranks as medium-sized. The chain uses TRBV2 and TRBJ2-7, with no clear D. This CDR3 is 14 amino acids long. Germline CDR1 is SNHLY and CDR2 is FYNNEI. The V end was cut by 8 bases, the J end by 5 bases, with 19 bases between. The CDR3 here is CASSPAQLSHEQYF. The CDR3 DNA reads as TGTGCCAGCTCTCCAGCACAGCTTTCCCACGAGCAGTACTTC.

The chain carries TRBV7-3 and TRBJ2-5; the match to TRBD1 covers 8 bases. Trimming cost V 4 bases and J 4 bases; bases outside gene matches: 2. The CDR3 has 13 residues. Germline CDR1 SGHTA, CDR2 FQGTGA. The DNA of the CDR3 is TGTGCCAGCAGCTCCGGACAGGGAGAGACCCAGTACTTC. It is translated as CASSSGQGETQYF.